This TCR beta chain originates from a study of T-cell reconstitution after alpha-beta-depleted transplantation in children. Preparation of the TCRbeta library was carried out with unique molecular identifiers. TCRdb recomputed calls from the PCR reads with MiXCR, one row per CDR3 protein. The sample lists over 300,000 distinct CDR3 sequences; about a tenth were seen once. The sample here was PBMCs from the stem cell graft donor, taken from the stem cell graft. This TCR derives from a human donor who donated a stem cell graft to a child with acute lymphoblastic leukemia.

This CDR3 reads CASSEVGTAGLNTIYF. The CDR3 region has the DNA TGTGCCAGCAGTGAGGTGGGGACAGCGGGTTTAAACACCATATATTTT. The chain joins TRBV2 to TRBJ1-3; 7 positions agree with TRBD1. This CDR3 contains 16 residues. V dropped 3 bases and J dropped 6; count of bases not matched to a gene: 11. The germline CDR1 and CDR2 sequences are SNHLY and FYNNEI.